Only a few counts were recorded for the clone carrying this TCR beta chain. Antigen specificity is unknown. The source material, RNA transcripts, was used to amplify TCR beta CDR3 regions. HTBI primers drove first-round RT-PCR of the TCR CDR3. TCRdb re-called the multiplex PCR reads with MiXCR, one entry per CDR3 protein. The table lists fewer than 850,000 distinct CDR3 sequences, about 18% of them singletons. V dropped 2 bases and J dropped 5 bases, with 9 bases sitting between them. CDR1 and CDR2 from the germline V gene are SGDLS and YYNGEE. CDR3 length: 13 amino acids. The data were obtained in a study of T cells in Graves' hyperthyroidism and ophthalmopathy. Study findings and constraints: By a 13 V-J model, ophthalmopathy was set apart from stable hyperthyroidism. Blood also showed most of the thyroid clonotypes that were expanded above 0.001.

The sequence came from a middle-aged man with Graves' hyperthyroidism. The chain is built from TRBV9 and TRBJ2-3; D gene unclear. Sequenced material: blood. The CDR3 region is CASSVPSGDTQYF. Here the CDR3 DNA reads TGTGCCAGCAGCGTTCCCTCAGGAGATACGCAGTATTTT.